Listed below are T cell receptor beta chains from one sample, sequenced in a study of Ad26.COV2.S vaccination and SARS-CoV-2 variants. Method: immunoSEQ multiplex PCR; TCRdb's copy keeps in-frame clones and lacks some. The repertoire holds 350,000 to 450,000 clones, roughly 80% seen once, with almost 7.5% in the top ten. Sequenced material: peripheral blood, taken in a trial of Ad26.COV2.S vaccine versus placebo. Every receptor here comes from a person between 18 and 65 years old who received the Ad26.COV2.S COVID-19 vaccine or a placebo. Each CDR3 is given without its conserved first and last residue.

J gene	V gene	CDR3 protein
TRBJ2-4	TRBV12-3/TRBV12-4	ASSFGLADIQY
TRBJ2-7	TRBV11-3	ASSLIFGVSYEQY
TRBJ1-2	TRBV19	ASRLPGTGGGYGYT
TRBJ2-1	TRBV19	ASRWRGGNEQF
TRBJ1-1	TRBV5-4	ASSWGQGNTEAF
TRBJ1-5	TRBV19	ASSTNRQDSNQPQH
TRBJ2-1	TRBV6-5	ASSGAGGSYNEQF
TRBJ1-5	TRBV18	ASSPIPGTGGQPQH
TRBJ2-2	TRBV5-4	ASSRTSGGAGRYSGELF
TRBJ2-1	TRBV12-3/TRBV12-4	ASSFLLAAEPF
TRBJ1-4	TRBV5-5	ASSLSGTGVEKLF
TRBJ2-1	TRBV20-1	SARGRGRQF
TRBJ2-2	TRBV5-4	ASSLAATNTGELF
TRBJ2-3	TRBV5-4	ASSLASTSTDTQY
TRBJ2-3	TRBV24-1	ATSDSGTDTQY
TRBJ1-1	TRBV5-1	ASSLDSHTEAF
TRBJ1-1	TRBV10-2	ASTELGSTEAF
TRBJ1-5	TRBV6-5	ASRSGTGNQPQH
TRBJ2-2	TRBV6-5	ASRPGGPPGELF
TRBJ1-5	TRBV2	ASRDYSNQPQH
TRBJ2-3	TRBV18	ASSQLAGGSTDTQY
TRBJ2-7	TRBV4-3	ASSQAGRYEQY
TRBJ2-5	TRBV15	ATTGGQETQY
TRBJ2-5	TRBV18	ASSPRDRGRETQY
TRBJ1-2	TRBV4-1	ASSLSERLILYGYT
TRBJ1-1	TRBV5-6	ASSRQGAGDTEAF
TRBJ2-7	TRBV27	ASSLGGPSYEQY
TRBJ1-1	TRBV2	ASRWDRDTEAF
TRBJ2-3	TRBV7-3	ASSLGGGYTDTQY
TRBJ2-4	TRBV18	ASSKGAAENIQY
TRBJ1-1	TRBV18	ASSPQARAEAF
TRBJ1-2	TRBV4-1	ASSQPSFGSKDGYT
TRBJ1-2	TRBV7-2	ASSFDSRGGYT
TRBJ2-7	TRBV7-9	ASSLGDRDYEQY
TRBJ2-7	TRBV7-3	ASSLTSGGSYEQY
TRBJ1-5	TRBV6-5	ASSLWGRQPQH
TRBJ2-6	TRBV5-1	ASSLFGVANVLT
TRBJ1-3	TRBV19	ASSMDRESSGNTIY
TRBJ1-1	TRBV4-1	ASSPLDRGGTEAF
TRBJ2-7	TRBV5-1	ASRNGAHSYEQY
TRBJ2-2	TRBV4-1	ASSSIGGAGGELF
TRBJ1-5	TRBV30	AWSTGGSNQPQH
TRBJ2-1	TRBV18	AGKGTQANEQF
TRBJ1-4	TRBV6-5	ASRRDRGSEKLF
TRBJ1-2	TRBV12-3/TRBV12-4	ASTNGQNYGYT
TRBJ2-7	TRBV6-5	ASSGGQSYEQY
TRBJ1-1	TRBV5-1	ASSDPGQPKAF
TRBJ2-7	TRBV2	ASVKGQHEQY
TRBJ2-7	TRBV12-3/TRBV12-4	ASSFGLASEQY
TRBJ1-1	TRBV7-9	ASSLTANTEAF
TRBJ2-2	TRBV5-1	ASSLGDRDTGELF
TRBJ1-1	TRBV30	AWSREGYLMNTEAF
TRBJ1-2	TRBV27	ASSPQGQVFGYT
TRBJ2-7	TRBV3-1/TRBV3-2	ASSLSNEQY
TRBJ1-1	TRBV6-5	ASTPREGRPEAF